This T cell receptor beta chain came from a study of T cell repertoires in ileal Crohn's disease. Turning to the study itself: Median disease duration was about 8.5 years; approximately 32% smoked at surgery.

A remark on this clone: Its antigen is currently unknown.

The study, taken as a whole, reports: Sorted CD8 T cells held more high-frequency clones than CD4.

Each sample's TCRB immunosequencing used roughly 500 nanograms of biopsy DNA. The repertoire was sequenced with immunoSEQ multiplex PCR; TCRdb's copy has only in-frame clones and lacks some. Of approximately 13,000 clones listed, roughly 78% were seen once; the top ten hold under 5%. Stated time point: neoterminal ileum biopsy at postoperative endoscopy, about 6 months after surgery. V was cut by 2 bases and J by 2 bases, with 12 bases left in between. This CDR3 comprises 15 residues. The germline CDR1 and CDR2 sequences are LNHNV and YYDKDF (reference sequence). This chain links TRBV15 with TRBJ1-1; D may be TRBD1 (6 bases). This receptor was identified in an adult with Crohn's disease. The sample was ileal tissue. The CDR3 region is CATSRTGQQNTEAFF. The CDR3 DNA reads TGTGCCACCAGCAGAACAGGGCAGCAAAACACTGAAGCTTTCTTT.